This T cell receptor (beta chain) was captured in a study of cytomegalovirus exposure and HLA in healthy donors. Study-wide context: A later analysis reported the same platform for the roughly 120 validation repertoires and the 650 to 750 first-cohort repertoires. Study-level points and caveats: The investigators catalogued 150 to 200 TCR beta chains as cytomegalovirus-associated. In the 100 to 150 validation repertoires, 85% to 95% of cluster scores exceeded 0, per a later analysis. Reported performance of the classifier showed diagnosis of cytomegalovirus status with high specificity and sensitivity.

Produced via immunoSEQ multiplex PCR; TCRdb's table is partial and in-frame only. Altogether 150,000 to 200,000 clones are present, 84% being singletons, with the ten largest covering roughly a tenth. To note about this clone: What it recognizes is unknown.

The CDR3 has 13 residues. V lost 6 bases, J lost 0 bases, and 8 bases lay in between. CDR1 is SEHNR, CDR2 FQNEAQ, per germline (reference sequence). The V and J genes are TRBV7-9 and TRBJ1-1; D not resolved. The sample taken for sequencing was PBMCs. The TCR was taken from a man aged 25-40 years in good health and CMV-seropositive. CDR3: CASRDTVNTEAFF. The CDR3 nucleotides read TGTGCCAGCAGAGATACAGTGAACACTGAAGCTTTCTTT.